This T cell receptor beta chain emerged from a study of shared clonotypes between healthy human individuals. Some clones are missing from TCRdb's copy, which holds only in-frame ones; the method was immunoSEQ multiplex PCR. This table holds a few hundred thousand clones, around 96% found once. Study conclusions and caveats: Rarefaction exposed incomplete sorted-subset sequencing despite large depth. Only a few donors were included, so the genetic and exposure-history diversity represented was limited. As a rule, naive subsets had a larger estimated richness than memory subsets. Of the naive CD4 clonotypes, roughly 5% were shared across a few donors.

Germline V lookup: CDR1 SGHKS, CDR2 YYEKEE (reference sequence). Trimming shortened V by 0 bases and J by 14 bases, and 26 bases separated the two germline ends. CDR3 length equals 16 residues. As concerns this clone: Its target is unknown.

The sequenced sample was memory CD8+ T cells sorted from blood. As for subset: CD45RO+ cells pooled with CCR7-negative TemRA cells. The TCR sequence derives from a man aged 30 to 45 in good health. This chain joins TRBV5-5 and TRBJ1-2; no clear D. The CDR3 is CASSLATPSTMRMDTF. The CDR3 DNA follows: TGTGCCAGCAGCTTGGCCACCCCCTCTACCATGAGGATGGATACCTTC. Using reference TRBV5-5 and TRBJ1-2 for the parts outside the CDR3, the full variable domain is DAGVTQSPTHLIKTRGQQVTLRCSPISGHKSVSWYQQVLGQGPQFIFQYYEKEERGRGNFPDRFSARQFPNYSSELNVNALLLGDSALYLCASSLATPSTMRMDTFGSGTRLTVV.